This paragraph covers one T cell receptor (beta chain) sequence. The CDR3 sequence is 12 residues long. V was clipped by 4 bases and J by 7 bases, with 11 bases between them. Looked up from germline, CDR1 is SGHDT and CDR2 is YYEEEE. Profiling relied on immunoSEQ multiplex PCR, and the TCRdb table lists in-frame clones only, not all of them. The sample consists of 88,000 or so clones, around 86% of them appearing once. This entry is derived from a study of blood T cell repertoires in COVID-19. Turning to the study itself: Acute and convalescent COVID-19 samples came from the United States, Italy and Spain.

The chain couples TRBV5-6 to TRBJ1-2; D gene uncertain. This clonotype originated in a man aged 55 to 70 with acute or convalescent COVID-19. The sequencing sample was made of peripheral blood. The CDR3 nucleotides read TGTGCCAGCAGCCCCGGACTTTCTGGCTACACCTTC. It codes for CASSPGLSGYTF.